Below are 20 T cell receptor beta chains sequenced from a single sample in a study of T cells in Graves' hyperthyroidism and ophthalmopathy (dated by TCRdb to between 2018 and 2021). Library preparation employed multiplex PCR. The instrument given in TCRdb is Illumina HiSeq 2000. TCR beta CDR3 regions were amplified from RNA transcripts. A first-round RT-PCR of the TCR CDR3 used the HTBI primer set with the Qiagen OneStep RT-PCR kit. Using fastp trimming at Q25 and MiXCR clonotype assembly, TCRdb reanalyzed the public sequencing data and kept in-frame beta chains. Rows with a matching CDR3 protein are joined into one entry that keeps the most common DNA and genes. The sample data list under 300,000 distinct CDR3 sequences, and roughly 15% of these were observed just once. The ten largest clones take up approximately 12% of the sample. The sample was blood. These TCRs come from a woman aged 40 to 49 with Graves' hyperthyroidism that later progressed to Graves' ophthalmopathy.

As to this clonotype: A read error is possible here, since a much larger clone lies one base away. Here the CDR3 DNA reads TGCGCCAGCAGGGTGAACTCTGGAAACACCATATATTTT. Translated: CASRVNSGNTIYF. V and J are TRBV5-1 and TRBJ1-3; the D is unclear. Germline assignment: CDR1 SGHRS and CDR2 YFSETQ. The CDR3 loop spans 13 amino acids. V was pared by 5 bases and J by 0 bases, with 6 bases between.

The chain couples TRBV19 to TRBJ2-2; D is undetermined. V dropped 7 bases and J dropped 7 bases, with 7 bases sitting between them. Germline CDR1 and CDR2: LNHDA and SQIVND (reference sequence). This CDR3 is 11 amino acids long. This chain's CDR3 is CASTDFGELFF. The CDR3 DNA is TGTGCCAGTACGGATTTCGGGGAGCTGTTTTTT.

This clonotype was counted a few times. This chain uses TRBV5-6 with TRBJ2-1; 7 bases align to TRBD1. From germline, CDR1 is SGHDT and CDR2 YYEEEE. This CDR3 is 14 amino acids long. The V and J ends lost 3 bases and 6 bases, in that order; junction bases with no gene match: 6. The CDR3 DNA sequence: TGTGCCAGCAGCTCCGGGACAGCACTCAATGAGCAGTTCTTC. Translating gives CASSSGTALNEQFF.

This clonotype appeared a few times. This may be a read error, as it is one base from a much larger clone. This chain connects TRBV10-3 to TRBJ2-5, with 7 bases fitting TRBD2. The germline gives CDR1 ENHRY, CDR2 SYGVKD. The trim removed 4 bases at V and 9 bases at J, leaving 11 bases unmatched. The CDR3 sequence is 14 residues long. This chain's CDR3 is CAISAPGRREAQYF. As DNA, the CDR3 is TGTGCCATCAGTGCACCCGGGAGGAGGGAGGCCCAGTACTTC.

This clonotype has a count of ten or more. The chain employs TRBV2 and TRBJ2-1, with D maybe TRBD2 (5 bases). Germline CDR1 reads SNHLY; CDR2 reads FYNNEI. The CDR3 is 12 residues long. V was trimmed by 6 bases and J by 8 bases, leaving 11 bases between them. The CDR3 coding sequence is TGTGCCAGCAGGGGCGGACTGTATGAGCAGTTCTTC. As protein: CASRGGLYEQFF.

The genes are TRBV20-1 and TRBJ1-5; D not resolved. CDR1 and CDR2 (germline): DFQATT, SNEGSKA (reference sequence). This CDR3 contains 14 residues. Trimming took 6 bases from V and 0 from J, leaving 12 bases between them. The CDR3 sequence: CSARTLYSNQPQHF. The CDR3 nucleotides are TGCAGTGCCAGGACGTTATATAGCAATCAGCCCCAGCATTTT.

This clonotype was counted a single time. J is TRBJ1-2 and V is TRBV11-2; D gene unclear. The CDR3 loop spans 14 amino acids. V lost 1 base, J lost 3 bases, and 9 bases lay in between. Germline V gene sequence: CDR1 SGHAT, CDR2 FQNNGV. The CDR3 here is CASSLGWGDYGYTF. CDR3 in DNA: TGTGCCAGCAGCTTAGGTTGGGGTGACTATGGCTACACCTTC.

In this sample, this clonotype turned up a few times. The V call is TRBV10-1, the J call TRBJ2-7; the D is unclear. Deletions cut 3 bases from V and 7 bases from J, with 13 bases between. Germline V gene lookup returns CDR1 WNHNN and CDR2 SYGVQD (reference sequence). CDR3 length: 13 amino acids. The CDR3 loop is CASSEGSAVEQYF. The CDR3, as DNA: TGCGCCAGCAGTGAAGGCAGTGCGGTAGAGCAGTACTTC.

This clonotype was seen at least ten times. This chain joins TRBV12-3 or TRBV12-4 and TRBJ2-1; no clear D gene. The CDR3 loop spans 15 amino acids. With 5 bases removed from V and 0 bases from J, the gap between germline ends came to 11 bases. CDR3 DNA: TGTGCCAGCAGTGAACATGTCAGCTCCTACAATGAGCAGTTCTTC. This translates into CASSEHVSSYNEQFF.

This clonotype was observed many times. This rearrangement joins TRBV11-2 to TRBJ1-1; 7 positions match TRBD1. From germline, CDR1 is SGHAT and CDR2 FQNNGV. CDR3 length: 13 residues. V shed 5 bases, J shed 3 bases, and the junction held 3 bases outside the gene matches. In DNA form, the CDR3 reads TGTGCCAGCAGCGCCGGGACAGACACTGAAGCTTTCTTT. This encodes CASSAGTDTEAFF. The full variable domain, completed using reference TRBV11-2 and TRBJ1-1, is EAGVAQSPRYKIIEKRQSVAFWCNPISGHATLYWYQQILGQGPKLLIQFQNNGVVDDSQLPKDRFSAERLKGVDSTLKIQPAKLEDSAVYLCASSAGTDTEAFFGQGTRLTVV.

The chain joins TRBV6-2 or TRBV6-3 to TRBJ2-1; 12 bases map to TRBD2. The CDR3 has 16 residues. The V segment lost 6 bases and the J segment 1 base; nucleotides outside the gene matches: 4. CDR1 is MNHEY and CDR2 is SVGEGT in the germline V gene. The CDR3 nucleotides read TGTGCCAGCAGACTACTAGCGGGAGGTTCCTACAATGAGCAGTTCTTC. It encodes CASRLLAGGSYNEQFF.

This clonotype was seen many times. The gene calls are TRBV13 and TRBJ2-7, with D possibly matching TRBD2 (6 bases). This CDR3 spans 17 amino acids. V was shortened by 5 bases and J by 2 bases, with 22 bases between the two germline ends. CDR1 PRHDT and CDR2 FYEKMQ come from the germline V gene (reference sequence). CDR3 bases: TGTGCCAGCAGCCCGTCCCTGCGGGGAAGAAGCCCCTACGAGCAGTACTTC. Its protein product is CASSPSLRGRSPYEQYF.

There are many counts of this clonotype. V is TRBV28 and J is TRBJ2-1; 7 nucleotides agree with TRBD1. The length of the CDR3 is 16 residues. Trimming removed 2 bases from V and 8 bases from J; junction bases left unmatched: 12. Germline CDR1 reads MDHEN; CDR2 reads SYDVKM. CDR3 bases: TGTGCCAGCAGTTTAACCTCAGGGGGAAATAGGGATGAGCAGTTCTTC. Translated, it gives CASSLTSGGNRDEQFF.

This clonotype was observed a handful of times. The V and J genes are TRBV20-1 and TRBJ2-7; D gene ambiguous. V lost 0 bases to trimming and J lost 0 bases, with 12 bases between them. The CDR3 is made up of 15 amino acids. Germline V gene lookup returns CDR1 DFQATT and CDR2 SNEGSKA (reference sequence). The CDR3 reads CSARDSRTISYEQYF. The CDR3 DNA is TGCAGTGCTAGAGATTCCCGAACCATCTCCTACGAGCAGTACTTC.

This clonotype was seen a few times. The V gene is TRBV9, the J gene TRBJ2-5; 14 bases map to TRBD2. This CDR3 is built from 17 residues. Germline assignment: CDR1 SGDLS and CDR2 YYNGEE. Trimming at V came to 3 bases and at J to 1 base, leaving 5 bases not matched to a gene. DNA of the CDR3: TGTGCCAGCAGCGCCGGGACTAGCGGGGGACTCCAAGAGACCCAGTACTTC. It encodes CASSAGTSGGLQETQYF. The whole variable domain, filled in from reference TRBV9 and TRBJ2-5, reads DSGVTQTPKHLITATGQRVTLRCSPRSGDLSVYWYQQSLDQGLQFLIQYYNGEERAKGNILERFSAQQFPDLHSELNLSSLELGDSALYFCASSAGTSGGLQETQYFGPGTRLLVL.

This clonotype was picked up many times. Here the CDR3 reads CASSYSLGQGSNEQFF. The DNA of the CDR3 is TGTGCCAGCAGTTACTCGTTAGGACAGGGATCAAATGAGCAGTTCTTC. The chain carries TRBV6-5 and TRBJ2-1; TRBD1 agrees at 8 bases. The CDR3 sequence is 16 residues long. Germline V gives CDR1 MNHEY, CDR2 SVGAGI. Trimming cost V 0 bases and J 7 bases; bases outside gene matches: 8.

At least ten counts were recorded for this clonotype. This CDR3 is CASSLRISGNTGELFF. The CDR3 coding sequence is TGTGCCAGCAGCTTACGGATTAGCGGAAACACCGGGGAGCTGTTTTTT. The V call is TRBV7-3, the J call TRBJ2-2; D perhaps matches TRBD2 (6 bases). The CDR3 covers 16 residues. From germline, CDR1 is SGHTA and CDR2 FQGTGA. Between the trimmed V and J ends, which lost 2 bases and 2 bases, there was a span of 12 bases.

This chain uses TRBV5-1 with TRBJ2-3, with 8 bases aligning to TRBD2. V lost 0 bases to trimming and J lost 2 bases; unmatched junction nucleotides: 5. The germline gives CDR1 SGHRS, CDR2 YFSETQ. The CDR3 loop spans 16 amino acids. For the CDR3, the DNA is TGCGCCAGCAGCTTGGTTCCAGCGGGAGCCACAGATACGCAGTATTTT. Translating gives CASSLVPAGATDTQYF. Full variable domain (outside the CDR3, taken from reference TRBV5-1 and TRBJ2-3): KAGVTQTPRYLIKTRGQQVTLSCSPISGHRSVSWYQQTPGQGLQFLFEYFSETQRNKGNFPGRFSGRQFSNSRSEMNVSTLELGDSALYLCASSLVPAGATDTQYFGPGTRLTVL.

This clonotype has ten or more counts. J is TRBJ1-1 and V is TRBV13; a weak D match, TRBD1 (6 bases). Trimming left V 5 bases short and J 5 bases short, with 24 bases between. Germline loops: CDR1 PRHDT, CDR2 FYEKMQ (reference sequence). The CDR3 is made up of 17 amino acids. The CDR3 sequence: CASSAAIGRGGWTEAFF. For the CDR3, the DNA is TGTGCCAGCAGCGCAGCGATCGGGAGAGGGGGTTGGACTGAAGCTTTCTTT.

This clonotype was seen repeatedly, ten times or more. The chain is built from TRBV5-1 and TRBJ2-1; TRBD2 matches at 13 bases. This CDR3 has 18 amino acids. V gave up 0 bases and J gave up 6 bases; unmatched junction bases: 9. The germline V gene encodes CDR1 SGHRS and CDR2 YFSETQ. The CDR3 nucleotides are TGCGCCAGCAGCTTGGCCACGGGATGGACTAGCGGGAGCAATGAGCAGTTCTTC. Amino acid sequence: CASSLATGWTSGSNEQFF.